The count of the clone carrying this TCR beta chain is one. The target antigen is unknown. The sample comes from a study of T cell responses to AZD1222 COVID-19 vaccine. Study summary: Researchers grouped second doses given at about 4 or about 12 weeks into one pool.

V shed 3 bases and J shed 3 bases, with 11 bases lying between them. Germline CDR1 MNHEY, CDR2 SMNVEV (reference sequence). The CDR3 contains 14 residues. Sequencing used immunoSEQ multiplex PCR; TCRdb keeps in-frame clones, though not all of them. The sample holds some 120,000 clones, about 94% seen once. Study-level findings and limits: Across the whole spike, CD4 TCRs peaked at regions 160-218 and 743-854. Donors skewed white British and female; clonal diversity was possibly underestimated.

The gene calls are TRBV27 and TRBJ1-1, with D possibly being TRBD1 (6 bases). This sequence originates from an adult in good health. The sample here was peripheral blood, taken on day 0 of AZD1222 vaccination. CDR3 sequence: CASSFGGAYTEAFF. The CDR3 region has the DNA TGTGCCAGCAGTTTCGGGGGGGCGTACACTGAAGCTTTCTTT.